The 25 T cell receptor beta chains given below trace back to one sample, sequenced in a study of beta chain features in type 1 diabetes (dated by TCRdb to between 2018 and 2020). Library construction relied on the immunoSEQ multiplex PCR assay. All of the isolated RNA was reverse transcribed with the High Capacity cDNA Reverse Transcription Kit, so expressed TCRB transcripts were sequenced. Drawn from immuneACCESS, this table holds only the in-frame rearrangements with V and J called that TCRdb kept. Clones are partly lost; checked studies trace under half to an unresolved V gene and leave the rest unexplained. Here the sample has about 900,000 clones; around a sixth occur a single time. The top ten constitute around 0.02% of the sample. The sample consisted of naive CD4+ T cells from blood. Read against the paper, the sample's cell subset or site label means: true naive CD4+ T cells. These receptors were taken from a woman aged 18-35 years in good health.

The chain recombines TRBV7-9 with TRBJ1-3; possibly TRBD1 for D (6 bases). This CDR3 spans 15 amino acids. Looked up from germline, CDR1 is SEHNR and CDR2 is FQNEAQ (reference sequence). With 5 bases removed from V and 2 bases from J, the gap between germline ends came to 13 bases. The CDR3 protein is CASSPTRTAGNTIYF. The CDR3 DNA is TGTGCCAGCAGCCCGACAAGGACAGCTGGAAACACCATATATTTT.

This clone was picked up a small number of times. The rearrangement uses TRBV5-1 and TRBJ1-4, with D unclear. The CDR3 is made up of 13 amino acids. CDR1 SGHRS and CDR2 YFSETQ come from the germline V gene. The germline V and J ends were trimmed by 1 base and 2 bases, with 3 bases remaining between them. For the CDR3, the DNA is TGCGCCAGCAGCTTGTCGACTAATGAAAAACTGTTTTTT. As protein: CASSLSTNEKLFF. The full variable domain, in which reference TRBV5-1 and TRBJ1-4 provide the parts outside the CDR3, is KAGVTQTPRYLIKTRGQQVTLSCSPISGHRSVSWYQQTPGQGLQFLFEYFSETQRNKGNFPGRFSGRQFSNSRSEMNVSTLELGDSALYLCASSLSTNEKLFFGSGTQLSVL.

This clone was observed a few times. The chain couples TRBV28 to TRBJ1-2; 9 bases map to TRBD1. After removal of 4 bases from V and 7 bases from J, the junction contained 13 bases not matched to a gene. The germline V gene has CDR1 MDHEN and CDR2 SYDVKM. The CDR3 covers 16 residues. For the CDR3, the DNA is TGTGCCAGCAGTTATCCGCCCGGGGACAGGGAGACTGGCTACACCTTC. Translating it yields CASSYPPGDRETGYTF.

This clone has just a few counts. The chain is built from TRBV19 and TRBJ2-1; 14 nucleotides align to TRBD2. V lost 4 bases, J lost 10 bases, and 6 bases stayed unmatched. Germline V gene lookup returns CDR1 LNHDA and CDR2 SQIVND (reference sequence). The CDR3 loop spans 15 amino acids. CDR3 DNA: TGTGCCAGTAGTAATGGGACTAGCGGGAGAGACGAGCAGTTCTTC. It translates to CASSNGTSGRDEQFF.

The chain recombines TRBV15 with TRBJ2-1, with D possibly being TRBD2 (6 bases). Germline values: CDR1 LNHNV, CDR2 YYDKDF (reference sequence). The CDR3 length is 16 residues. Trimming removed 3 bases at V and 1 base at J, with 13 bases between. The CDR3 loop is CATSRAGHSSYNEQFF. The CDR3 DNA reads as TGTGCCACCAGCAGGGCGGGGCACTCGTCCTACAATGAGCAGTTCTTC.

This clone has only a few counts. The V call is TRBV27, the J call TRBJ1-1, with 9 bases fitting TRBD1. This CDR3 spans 17 amino acids. The germline gives CDR1 MNHEY, CDR2 SMNVEV (reference sequence). Unmatched junction bases numbered 12, after V lost 5 bases and J lost 2 bases. Here the CDR3 reads CASSATPGQGFNTEAFF. In nucleotides, the CDR3 is TGTGCCAGCAGTGCAACACCGGGACAGGGTTTTAACACTGAAGCTTTCTTT.

The chain recombines TRBV7-2 with TRBJ2-3, with 8 positions matching TRBD2. Germline V gives CDR1 SGHTA, CDR2 FQGNSA. The V and J ends lost 4 bases and 5 bases, in that order; junction bases with no gene match: 14. This CDR3 spans 17 amino acids. This CDR3 reads CASSSAPTSALGDTQYF. In DNA, the CDR3 is TGTGCCAGCAGCTCGGCCCCGACTAGCGCCCTGGGAGATACGCAGTATTTT.

The chain has TRBV25-1 and TRBJ2-5, with D uncertain. The V gene lost 7 bases and the J gene lost 3 bases, with 6 bases spanning the gap. This CDR3 is built from 11 residues. The germline V gene encodes CDR1 MGHDK and CDR2 SYGVNS. The CDR3 DNA reads TGTGCCAGCAATGAGGAAGAGACCCAGTACTTC. Residues: CASNEEETQYF.

The V and J genes are TRBV2 and TRBJ2-5, with D possibly being TRBD1 (6 bases). The CDR3 extends over 12 amino acids. Per the germline V gene, CDR1 is SNHLY and CDR2 is FYNNEI. The V end lost 6 bases, the J end lost 4 bases, and 9 bases lay between the germline ends. This CDR3 reads CASRRDTETQYF. As DNA, the CDR3 is TGTGCCAGCAGACGGGACACAGAGACCCAGTACTTC.

The chain carries TRBV7-9 and TRBJ2-1, with 8 bases identical to TRBD2. Germline CDR1 is SEHNR and CDR2 is FQNEAQ (reference sequence). Germline trimming cut 1 base from V and 0 bases from J; bases unmatched to any gene: 11. CDR3 length: 19 residues. This chain's CDR3 is CASSLGVLAGKSSYNEQFF. DNA of the CDR3: TGTGCCAGCAGCTTAGGGGTGTTAGCGGGAAAGAGCTCCTACAATGAGCAGTTCTTC.

The chain carries TRBV5-4 and TRBJ2-6; D gene ambiguous. The V end lost 2 bases, the J end lost 2 bases, and 5 bases lay between the germline ends. Germline-derived CDR1 and CDR2 are SGHNT and YYREEE (reference sequence). This CDR3 contains 14 residues. The CDR3 sequence is CASSLDPGANVLTF. CDR3 sequence (DNA): TGTGCCAGCAGCTTAGACCCTGGGGCCAACGTCCTGACTTTC.

This clone was recorded a few times. The gene calls are TRBV6-1 and TRBJ2-4; D is unresolved. The CDR3 length is 15 residues. Between the trimmed V and J ends, which lost 6 bases and 3 bases, there was a span of 15 bases. From germline, CDR1 is MNHNS and CDR2 SASEGT. The chain's CDR3 is CASSPAYLGKNIQYF. In DNA, the CDR3 is TGTGCCAGCAGCCCGGCTTACCTGGGCAAAAACATTCAGTACTTC.

This clone was observed a handful of times. The chain links TRBV15 to TRBJ2-5, with a weak D call TRBD2 (7 bases). Trimming cost V 2 bases and J 2 bases, with 18 bases left between them. The CDR3 runs to 17 residues. Looked up from germline, CDR1 is LNHNV and CDR2 is YYDKDF (reference sequence). This chain's CDR3 is CATSRTRLQGGQETQYF. Here the CDR3 DNA reads TGTGCCACCAGCAGAACCCGATTACAGGGAGGGCAAGAGACCCAGTACTTC.

The sample holds a few counts of this clone. The rearrangement links TRBV11-2 to TRBJ2-3, with a weak D call TRBD2 (5 bases). V lost 3 bases and J 2 bases, leaving 12 bases between the germline ends. This CDR3 contains 15 residues. The germline CDR1 and CDR2 sequences are SGHAT and FQNNGV. CDR3: CASSFLVGDTDTQYF. The CDR3 region has the DNA TGTGCCAGCAGCTTTCTCGTGGGAGACACAGATACGCAGTATTTT.

A few counts support this clone. The rearrangement links TRBV18 to TRBJ2-3; 9 bases fit TRBD2. V lost 3 bases and J lost 0; bases outside the gene matches: 7. There are 17 residues in the CDR3. Germline CDR1 KGHSH, CDR2 LQKENI. The CDR3 region is CASSPTSGRPSTDTQYF. The CDR3 region has the DNA TGTGCCAGCTCACCGACTAGCGGAAGACCAAGCACAGATACGCAGTATTTT.

The table lists this clone with a few counts. Here the CDR3 reads CASSLGPGGTLVEQYF. CDR3 sequence (DNA): TGTGCCAGCAGTTTGGGTCCGGGCGGCACCCTTGTCGAGCAGTACTTC. The chain joins TRBV28 to TRBJ2-7; no clear D gene. Trimming cost V 3 bases and J 6 bases, with 21 bases left between them. There are 16 residues in the CDR3. Germline assignment: CDR1 MDHEN and CDR2 SYDVKM.

The rearrangement joins TRBV6-1 to TRBJ2-4, with 7 bases identical to TRBD1. The germline V gene has CDR1 MNHNS and CDR2 SASEGT. J gave up 8 bases and V 9 bases, and 13 bases lay outside the gene matches. The CDR3 is 14 residues long. CDR3 sequence (DNA): TGTGCCAGTAGCTACAGGGGCCCTACAGACATTCAGTACTTC. This translates into CASSYRGPTDIQYF.

There are a few counts of this clone. The chain recombines TRBV18 with TRBJ1-1; D ambiguous. CDR3 length: 13 residues. Germline V CDR1 and CDR2: KGHSH, LQKENI. The V end was cut by 6 bases, the J end by 1 base, with 9 bases between. CDR3 coding DNA: TGTGCCAGCTCCCGGGATGAGAACACTGAAGCTTTCTTT. It specifies CASSRDENTEAFF.

This clone was seen more than once but under ten times. This sequence joins TRBV7-2 and TRBJ2-1, with 9 bases aligning to TRBD2. The V gene end was trimmed by 5 bases and the J gene end by 10 bases; junction bases not matched to a gene: 6. This CDR3 has 13 amino acids. CDR1 SGHTA and CDR2 FQGNSA come from the germline V gene. As DNA, the CDR3 is TGTGCCAGCAGCCAGCGTCTAGCGGGAGAGCAGTTCTTC. Amino acids: CASSQRLAGEQFF.

This CDR3 is CASRPTSGVDTQYF. The DNA for the CDR3 is TGTGCCAGCCGCCCGACTAGCGGGGTGGATACGCAGTATTTT. V gene TRBV25-1 combines with J gene TRBJ2-3; 11 nucleotides agree with TRBD2. The CDR3 covers 14 residues. Germline assignment: CDR1 MGHDK and CDR2 SYGVNS. The junction had 7 bases not matched to a gene; V was cut back by 8 bases and J by 6 bases.

The sample holds a few counts of this clone. V usage is TRBV25-1 and J usage is TRBJ2-7; D is possibly TRBD1 (6 bases). V lost 3 bases to trimming and J lost 11 bases, with 20 bases between them. The CDR3 totals 14 residues. Germline V gives CDR1 MGHDK, CDR2 SYGVNS. The CDR3 reads CASSDHRASSGKYF. CDR3 DNA sequence: TGTGCCAGCAGTGATCACAGGGCCTCCTCTGGGAAGTACTTC.

The V and J genes are TRBV5-6 and TRBJ1-3; D is undetermined. V gave up 4 bases and J gave up 0 bases, with 11 bases separating them. Germline CDR1 SGHDT, CDR2 YYEEEE. This CDR3 spans 15 amino acids. CDR3 in amino acids: CASSPATRSGNTIYF. Here the CDR3 DNA reads TGTGCCAGCAGCCCGGCGACCCGCTCTGGAAACACCATATATTTT.

This clone occurred a few times. This rearrangement joins TRBV7-9 to TRBJ2-1; 12 nucleotides agree with TRBD2. This CDR3 spans 16 amino acids. V shed 8 bases and J 10 bases; nucleotides not matched to a gene: 15. Germline V gives CDR1 SEHNR, CDR2 FQNEAQ (reference sequence). The CDR3 loop reads CASAPLTSGRAIEQFF. The CDR3 nucleotides read TGTGCCAGCGCCCCTCTGACTAGCGGGAGAGCTATCGAGCAGTTCTTC.

This chain joins TRBV14 and TRBJ2-1, with a weak D call TRBD2 (6 bases). Germline V gene data show CDR1 as SGHDN and CDR2 as FVKESK. Trimming removed 8 bases at V and 0 bases at J, with 8 bases between. The CDR3 length is 13 residues. The CDR3 DNA reads TGTGCCAGCGGAGGGGCCTCCTACAATGAGCAGTTCTTC. It codes for CASGGASYNEQFF.

This clone turned up a few times. The chain is built from TRBV6-5 and TRBJ2-1; 9 positions match TRBD1. V was clipped by 5 bases and J by 12 bases; unmatched bases: 8. The CDR3 length is 13 residues. Germline assignment: CDR1 MNHEY and CDR2 SVGAGI. The CDR3 DNA is TGTGCCAGCAGTCTTGGGACAGGGATTGCGCAGTTCTTC. It translates to CASSLGTGIAQFF.